This TCR beta chain is from a study of shared clonotypes between healthy human individuals. Study-level results: Sampling involved blood alone; tissue repertoires likely differ. Of the naive CD4 clonotypes, around 5% were shared across several donors. It was anticipated that sequencing depth would influence how many clonotypes donors shared.

Assay used: immunoSEQ multiplex PCR; TCRdb lists only in-frame clones, some missing. The table records millions of clones, more than 90% of them present only once. As for this clone: Its antigen is unidentified.

CDR1 and CDR2 from the germline V gene are MNHNY and SVGAGI (reference sequence). V lost 7 bases and J lost 0, with 12 bases in between. The length of the CDR3 is 14 residues. The TCR originated in a young man in good health. Material for sequencing was naive CD4+ T cells sorted from blood. Subset described: CD45RA+ positively selected. The gene calls are TRBV6-6 and TRBJ1-2; D gene unclear. Here the CDR3 reads CASTNLGANYGYTF. The CDR3 DNA sequence: TGTGCCAGCACAAACCTGGGTGCTAACTATGGCTACACCTTC.